This TCR beta chain was sequenced for a study of CD8+ T cells in alopecia areata. Study in general: Treated patients were given 5 to 10 mg oral tofacitinib twice daily. Severity was scored as percentage of affected scalp area in treated patients.

On this clone: Antigen specificity is unknown.

The treatment here: oral pan-JAK inhibitor, 5-10 mg twice daily. Study-level results: Expanded CD8+ clones among the top 100, as well as scalp clonality, were significantly decreased by tofacitinib. With tofacitinib ongoing, many expanded lesional clones persisted in both scalp and blood.

RNA, once extracted, was reverse transcribed into cDNA for use as the sequencing template. The table came from immunoSEQ multiplex PCR; TCRdb's copy has only in-frame clones and leaves some out. The table lists about 190,000 clones, roughly 60% of them singletons. Germline V gives CDR1 SNHLY, CDR2 FYNNEI. This CDR3 has 15 residues. Trimming removed 5 bases at V and 0 bases at J, with 12 bases between. The source material was CD4+ T cells sorted from blood, sampled around week 49, from a patient treated with tofacitinib. The clonotype comes from a human donor with alopecia areata. This chain joins TRBV2 and TRBJ2-3; tentative D call: TRBD1 (6 bases). The CDR3 here is CASSLGQSSTDTQYF. Here the CDR3 DNA reads TGTGCCAGCAGTTTAGGACAGTCTAGCACAGATACGCAGTATTTT.